This entry describes one T cell receptor beta chain. Trimming removed 6 bases at V and 8 bases at J, with 13 bases between. The CDR3 extends over 13 amino acids. The V gene's germline CDR1 is MNHEY and CDR2 SVGAGI. Under the authors' procedure: Cell counts per sample came from amplifying reference gene primers. Profiled with immunoSEQ multiplex PCR; TCRdb holds only in-frame clones, not every one. The V and J calls and the clone size are those of that table, but D and trimming were determined from the DNA. The sample holds under 250,000 clones, roughly 85% seen once. The data originate from a study of blood T cell repertoires in COVID-19. Study information: PBMCs, B-cell-depleted T cells, or T cells were the source of the cDNA or gDNA that made up the material.

The chain couples TRBV6-5 to TRBJ1-4, with a tentative D call TRBD1 (5 bases). The receptor comes from a woman in her 70s with COVID-19, enrolled during active disease. The sequenced material came from peripheral blood. The CDR3 reads CASRTVTTEKLFF. The CDR3 DNA reads as TGTGCCAGCAGGACAGTAACGACGGAAAAACTGTTTTTT.